The rows below give T cell receptor beta chains drawn from one sample of a study of cytomegalovirus exposure and HLA in healthy donors. TCRdb's table, derived via immunoSEQ multiplex PCR, lists solely in-frame clones and lacks some. The sample contains over 200,000 clones, 70% to 85% of which appear only once. The material sequenced was PBMCs. Receptors were obtained from a woman aged 40-49 years in good health and CMV-seronegative. CDR3s include the opening cysteine and the closing phenylalanine or tryptophan. A D gene is named only where the DNA matches it firmly. Size is omitted from some rows. Given values are once, few, many or a class for expanded clones.

size: NA
D: TRBD1
J: TRBJ1-2
V: TRBV2
length: 14
DNA: TGTGCCACCACCCGGGACAGGGCGAGCTATGGCTACACCTTC
CDR3: CATTRDRASYGYTF

size: NA
D: NA
J: TRBJ2-7
V: TRBV2
length: 15
DNA: TGTGCCAGCAGTCGTGCCCGCGGAGGATCCTACGAGCAGTACTTC
CDR3: CASSRARGGSYEQYF

size: few
D: TRBD2
J: TRBJ2-7
V: TRBV14
length: 16
DNA: TGTGCCAGCAGCTCAAGGGAAGGACTAGGGGCTTACGAGCAGTACTTC
CDR3: CASSSREGLGAYEQYF

size: NA
D: NA
J: TRBJ1-1
V: TRBV28
length: 14
DNA: TGTGCCAGCAGTCGGCCGGGGAAGAACACTGAAGCTTTCTTT
CDR3: CASSRPGKNTEAFF

size: few
D: TRBD1
J: TRBJ1-1
V: TRBV29-1
length: 14
DNA: TGCAGCGTCTACGGGGACAGGGGGCGAAATGAAGCTTTCTTT
CDR3: CSVYGDRGRNEAFF

size: NA
D: NA
J: TRBJ2-5
V: TRBV10-3
length: 14
DNA: TGTGCCATCAGTGAGTCGCAGGGTGAAGAGACCCAGTACTTC
CDR3: CAISESQGEETQYF

size: NA
D: TRBD1
J: TRBJ2-7
V: TRBV7-2
length: 14
DNA: TGTGCCAGCAGCTTAACAGGGGCTGTTTACGAGCAGTACTTC
CDR3: CASSLTGAVYEQYF

size: NA
D: NA
J: TRBJ2-5
V: TRBV11-2
length: 15
DNA: TGTGCCAGCAGCTTAAGGCAGGGCGGTCGAGAGACCCAGTACTTC
CDR3: CASSLRQGGRETQYF

size: once
D: NA
J: TRBJ2-5
V: TRBV5-1
length: 14
DNA: TGCGCCAGCAGCGCCCGGGACTACCAAGAGACCCAGTACTTC
CDR3: CASSARDYQETQYF

size: NA
D: TRBD1
J: TRBJ2-1
V: TRBV28
length: 14
DNA: TGTGCCAGCAGCTGGACAGGTACCTACAATGAGCAGTTCTTC
CDR3: CASSWTGTYNEQFF

size: NA
D: NA
J: TRBJ1-2
V: TRBV18
length: 14
DNA: TGTGCCAGCTCACCCGGGGGAAGGCCAGAGGGCTACACCTTC
CDR3: CASSPGGRPEGYTF

size: NA
D: NA
J: TRBJ1-5
V: TRBV2
length: 13
DNA: TGTGCCAGCAGCAGGGCCCATACTCAGCCCCAGCATTTT
CDR3: CASSRAHTQPQHF

size: few
D: NA
J: TRBJ1-1
V: TRBV6-6
length: 13
DNA: TGTGCCAGCAGTTACAGGGCAGGGGCTGAAGCTTTCTTT
CDR3: CASSYRAGAEAFF

size: NA
D: NA
J: TRBJ2-3
V: TRBV9
length: 18
DNA: TGTGCCAGCAGCCCCTCCCCAGTCGCGAGGGCCCACACAGATACGCAGTATTTT
CDR3: CASSPSPVARAHTDTQYF

size: NA
D: TRBD1
J: TRBJ2-3
V: TRBV5-1
length: 15
DNA: TGCGCCAGCAGTTATCAGGACAGGGCGACAGATACGCAGTATTTT
CDR3: CASSYQDRATDTQYF

size: once
D: TRBD1
J: TRBJ1-5
V: TRBV27
length: 15
DNA: TGTGCCAGCAGTGAGTTCCGAGACAGGGGACAGCCCCAGCATTTT
CDR3: CASSEFRDRGQPQHF

size: NA
D: TRBD2
J: TRBJ2-7
V: TRBV18
length: 15
DNA: TGTGCCAGCTCCCAATGGACTAGCGGGACCTACGAGCAGTACTTC
CDR3: CASSQWTSGTYEQYF

size: few
D: TRBD1
J: TRBJ2-3
V: TRBV5-1
length: 14
DNA: TGCGCCAGCAGCCTGACAGGGGCTGGGGATACGCAGTATTTT
CDR3: CASSLTGAGDTQYF

size: NA
D: TRBD1
J: TRBJ2-3
V: TRBV19
length: 14
DNA: TGTGCCAGTAAGCGACAGGGGGCCGAGGATACGCAGTATTTT
CDR3: CASKRQGAEDTQYF

size: few
D: NA
J: TRBJ1-1
V: TRBV5-4
length: 14
DNA: TGTGCCAGCAGCCCTGACAATCTTTACACTGAAGCTTTCTTT
CDR3: CASSPDNLYTEAFF

size: NA
D: NA
J: TRBJ1-1
V: TRBV7-9
length: 14
DNA: TGTGCCAGCAGCTCTGGAGCCATGAACACTGAAGCTTTCTTT
CDR3: CASSSGAMNTEAFF

size: NA
D: TRBD1
J: TRBJ2-2
V: TRBV29-1
length: 13
DNA: TGCAGCGTTGCCCCACAGGGGACCGGGGAGCTGTTTTTT
CDR3: CSVAPQGTGELFF

size: NA
D: NA
J: TRBJ1-4
V: TRBV5-6
length: 15
DNA: TGTGCCAGCAGACTGGGGGGGGCCGGTAGAGAAAAACTGTTTTTT
CDR3: CASRLGGAGREKLFF

size: NA
D: TRBD2
J: TRBJ2-1
V: TRBV11-3
length: 16
DNA: TGTGCCAGCAGCCAGGGGACTAGCGGGGGGAACAATGAGCAGTTCTTC
CDR3: CASSQGTSGGNNEQFF

size: few
D: NA
J: TRBJ1-5
V: TRBV6-1
length: 17
DNA: TGTGCCAGCAGTGAAGCGCTTCAGGGAAGAAGCAATCAGCCCCAGCATTTT
CDR3: CASSEALQGRSNQPQHF

size: NA
D: NA
J: TRBJ2-3
V: TRBV5-5
length: 14
DNA: TGTGCCAGCAGCTTAGAGAGTTACACAGATACGCAGTATTTT
CDR3: CASSLESYTDTQYF

size: NA
D: NA
J: TRBJ1-2
V: TRBV9
length: 12
DNA: TGTGCCAGCAGCTCGGGAGGTTATGGCTACACCTTC
CDR3: CASSSGGYGYTF

size: NA
D: TRBD2
J: TRBJ2-5
V: TRBV6-1
length: 15
DNA: TGTGCCAGCACCACGCGGGGGGGAGCACAAGAGACCCAGTACTTC
CDR3: CASTTRGGAQETQYF

size: few
D: TRBD1
J: TRBJ1-3
V: TRBV13
length: 16
DNA: TGTGCCAGCAGCTTAAACAGGGGGGCCTCTGGAAACACCATATATTTT
CDR3: CASSLNRGASGNTIYF

size: NA
D: NA
J: TRBJ2-1
V: TRBV18
length: 17
DNA: TGTGCCAGCTCACCAGCCTCAGCCCGGATTACCGGGGATGAGCAGTTCTTC
CDR3: CASSPASARITGDEQFF

size: NA
D: NA
J: TRBJ1-2
V: TRBV5-4
length: 13
DNA: TGTGCCAGCAGCCTACAGGGAAACTATGGCTACACCTTC
CDR3: CASSLQGNYGYTF

size: NA
D: TRBD2
J: TRBJ2-1
V: TRBV5-1
length: 19
DNA: TGCGCCAGCAGTTTAGGACTAGCGGGGTTAGACCTCTCCTACAATGAGCAGTTCTTC
CDR3: CASSLGLAGLDLSYNEQFF

size: few
D: NA
J: TRBJ1-1
V: TRBV28
length: 16
DNA: TGTGCCAGCGCTACCACTCCGGGACAATGGAACACTGAAGCTTTCTTT
CDR3: CASATTPGQWNTEAFF

size: NA
D: TRBD1
J: TRBJ2-3
V: TRBV5-6
length: 16
DNA: TGTGCCAGCAGCGCCAGGGACAGATCTTTCACAGATACGCAGTATTTT
CDR3: CASSARDRSFTDTQYF

size: NA
D: TRBD2
J: TRBJ2-1
V: TRBV7-3
length: 14
DNA: TGTGCCAGCAGCGCCAGCGGGGGGGTCAATGAGCAGTTCTTC
CDR3: CASSASGGVNEQFF

size: few
D: NA
J: TRBJ1-1
V: TRBV7-9
length: 13
DNA: TGTGCCAGCAGCTTAGGGGCGAACACTGAAGCTTTCTTT
CDR3: CASSLGANTEAFF

size: NA
D: NA
J: TRBJ2-3
V: TRBV19
length: 14
DNA: TGTGCCAGTAGTATAGTGCTAGCATCAGATACGCAGTATTTT
CDR3: CASSIVLASDTQYF

size: NA
D: NA
J: TRBJ2-5
V: TRBV5-1
length: 14
DNA: TGCGCCAGCAGCTTGGAGGCGGGTAAAGAGACCCAGTACTTC
CDR3: CASSLEAGKETQYF

size: NA
D: TRBD1
J: TRBJ1-1
V: TRBV10-3
length: 17
DNA: TGTGCCATCAGTGAGGCAGGGGGACAGGGATTGAACACTGAAGCTTTCTTT
CDR3: CAISEAGGQGLNTEAFF

size: few
D: NA
J: TRBJ1-1
V: TRBV5-1
length: 15
DNA: TGCGCCAGCAGCTTGCCCCAGACAGGGAACACTGAAGCTTTCTTT
CDR3: CASSLPQTGNTEAFF

size: NA
D: NA
J: TRBJ2-7
V: TRBV7-9
length: 12
DNA: TGTGCCAGCAGCCAGAGACAGGAGCCTCAGTACTTC
CDR3: CASSQRQEPQYF

size: NA
D: TRBD1
J: TRBJ2-2
V: TRBV18
length: 14
DNA: TGTGCCAGCCGGCCGACAGGGGATGGCGGGGAGCTGTTTTTT
CDR3: CASRPTGDGGELFF

size: NA
D: NA
J: TRBJ1-5
V: TRBV7-2
length: 12
DNA: TGTGCCAGCAGCTGGGGGGTCCAGCCCCAGCATTTT
CDR3: CASSWGVQPQHF

size: few
D: NA
J: TRBJ1-1
V: TRBV19
length: 17
DNA: TGTGCCAGTAGTAAAACTCCGGGACTCCTAGGAAGGGGTGAAGCTTTCTTT
CDR3: CASSKTPGLLGRGEAFF

size: few
D: TRBD2
J: TRBJ2-3
V: TRBV5-1
length: 16
DNA: TGCGCCAGCAGCGGGGAAGCGGGACTAGCACCAGATACGCAGTATTTT
CDR3: CASSGEAGLAPDTQYF

size: NA
D: TRBD2
J: TRBJ2-7
V: TRBV9
length: 13
DNA: TGTGCCAGCAGCGTCAGCGGGGTCAACGAGCAGTACTTC
CDR3: CASSVSGVNEQYF

size: NA
D: TRBD1
J: TRBJ2-7
V: TRBV4-3
length: 18
DNA: TGCGCCAGCAGCCAAGGTAGTGATTGGACAGGGGGCTTCGACGAGCAGTACTTC
CDR3: CASSQGSDWTGGFDEQYF

size: NA
D: NA
J: TRBJ1-5
V: TRBV18
length: 13
DNA: TGTGCCAGCTCACCATCTTACAATCAGCCCCAGCATTTT
CDR3: CASSPSYNQPQHF

size: NA
D: TRBD1
J: TRBJ1-6
V: TRBV18
length: 15
DNA: TGTGCCAGCTCACCCGGGACAGTTCATAATTCACCCCTCCACTTT
CDR3: CASSPGTVHNSPLHF

size: NA
D: NA
J: TRBJ1-1
V: TRBV12-5
length: 12
DNA: TGTGCTAGTGGTTTTGGGCTAACTGAAGCTTTCTTT
CDR3: CASGFGLTEAFF

size: NA
D: TRBD2
J: TRBJ2-1
V: TRBV13
length: 18
DNA: TGTGCCAGCAGCTTAAGACTAGCGGGGACTTCTCAGGGTGATGAGCAGTTCTTC
CDR3: CASSLRLAGTSQGDEQFF

size: few
D: NA
J: TRBJ1-1
V: TRBV29-1
length: 15
DNA: TGCAGCGTTGATAAGGTCGGGAGTGGAAGCACTGAAGCTTTCTTT
CDR3: CSVDKVGSGSTEAFF

size: NA
D: TRBD1
J: TRBJ2-7
V: TRBV5-4
length: 16
DNA: TGTGCCAGCAGCCCCAATACCGGGACAGCCTCCTACGAGCAGTACTTC
CDR3: CASSPNTGTASYEQYF

size: NA
D: NA
J: TRBJ1-2
V: TRBV11-2
length: 13
DNA: TGTGCCAGCAGCACAGGCACTAACTATGGCTACACCTTC
CDR3: CASSTGTNYGYTF